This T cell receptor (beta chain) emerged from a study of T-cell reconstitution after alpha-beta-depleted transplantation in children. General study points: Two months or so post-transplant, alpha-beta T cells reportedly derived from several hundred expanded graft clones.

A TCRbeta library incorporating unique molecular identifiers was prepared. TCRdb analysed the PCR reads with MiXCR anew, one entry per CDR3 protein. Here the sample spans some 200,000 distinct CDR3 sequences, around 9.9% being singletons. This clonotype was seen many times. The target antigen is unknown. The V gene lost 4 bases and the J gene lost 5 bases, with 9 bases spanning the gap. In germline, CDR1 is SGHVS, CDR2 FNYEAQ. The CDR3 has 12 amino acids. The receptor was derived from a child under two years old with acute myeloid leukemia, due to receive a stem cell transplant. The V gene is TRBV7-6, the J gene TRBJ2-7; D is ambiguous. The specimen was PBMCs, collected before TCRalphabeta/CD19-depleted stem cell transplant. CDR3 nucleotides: TGTGCCAGCAGCTACAAGGGTAACGAGCAGTACTTC. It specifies CASSYKGNEQYF.